The rows below give T cell receptor beta chains drawn from one sample of a study of cytomegalovirus exposure and HLA in healthy donors. Profiling relied on immunoSEQ multiplex PCR, and the TCRdb table lists in-frame clones only, not all of them. This sample yields around 150,000 clones, of which 68% are seen a single time; 1.4% to 1.5% belongs to the top ten. What was sequenced was PBMCs. These receptors were obtained from a man in his fifties in good health and CMV-seronegative. CDR3s leave out the opening cysteine and the closing phenylalanine or tryptophan. Fields, in order: D gene, V gene, CDR3 protein. A D gene is named only where the DNA matches it firmly.

D gene: TRBD1
V gene: TRBV6-1
CDR3 protein: ASTSDRASYEQY

D gene: NA
V gene: TRBV4-1
CDR3 protein: ASSPTRSRTVNQPQH

D gene: TRBD2
V gene: TRBV9
CDR3 protein: ASSYRTSGGGDTQY

D gene: TRBD1
V gene: TRBV6-5
CDR3 protein: ASRPGQGNNSPLH

D gene: TRBD1
V gene: TRBV6-5
CDR3 protein: ASSPSGGGSDTQY

D gene: NA
V gene: TRBV11-2
CDR3 protein: ASSHTSITSGTQY

D gene: NA
V gene: TRBV6-5
CDR3 protein: ASRTLLGAGQPQH

D gene: TRBD1
V gene: TRBV4-2
CDR3 protein: ASSQEGGQASNQPQH

D gene: NA
V gene: TRBV2
CDR3 protein: ASSLDSATNEKLF

D gene: TRBD1
V gene: TRBV29-1
CDR3 protein: SVEDLTGGDGYT

D gene: NA
V gene: TRBV18
CDR3 protein: ASSRTGSNQPQH

D gene: NA
V gene: TRBV27
CDR3 protein: ASSSTGKGNYGYT

D gene: NA
V gene: TRBV6-6
CDR3 protein: ASSQQGTGNTIY